This T cell receptor (beta chain) was retrieved from a study of control samples from healthy donors and cancer patients (dated by TCRdb to about 2020). A word on this clone: Its recognized antigen is unknown. No much larger clone is present one base from it, and per-base qualities are unavailable.

Libraries were built with the immunoSEQ multiplex PCR assay. This is the immuneACCESS table as TCRdb keeps it, with only in-frame sequences that have V and J called. A part of the clones is gone; compared with another copy, unresolved V genes explain less than half, and the rest is unexplained. The sample has approximately 150,000 clones on record, more than 85% of them singletons. More than 5% of the sample is in the top ten clones. Compared with germline, V lacks 0 bases and J lacks 5 bases; bases without a gene match: 14. Sequences SGDLS (CDR1) and YYNGEE (CDR2) are obtained from the germline V gene. From the cysteine through the phenylalanine, the CDR3 covers 18 amino acids. Just CDR3 DNA is preserved here, 54 bases in frame from base 1.

Sequenced material: blood. This receptor was identified in a man aged 18 to 30 in good health. The rearranged segments are TRBV9 and TRBJ2-1; 7 central bases correspond to TRBD1. CDR3 sequence: CASSVAFRGQERNNEQFF. The DNA sequence is as follows: TGTGCCAGCAGCGTAGCTTTTCGCGGACAGGAACGAAACAATGAGCAGTTCTTC.